These 24 T cell receptor beta chains were sequenced from one sample in a study of blood T cells in healthy people across ages. It was with a sample-barcoded 5' primer and a J-beta primer mix that a second PCR of roughly 7 to 12 cycles was run. MiXCR, applied by TCRdb to the 5' RACE reads, yields one record per CDR3 protein. The sample contains more than 600,000 distinct CDR3 sequences, around a quarter of which appear only once. These data also formed part of another study, on T cells of mothers and their children.

The sequenced sample was blood. The receptors here all came from a boy between 10 and 17 years old in good health.

This clonotype showed up just a few times. This rearrangement joins TRBV6-5 to TRBJ2-1; D gene ambiguous. Germline CDR1 and CDR2: MNHEY and SVGAGI. The V gene lost 6 bases and the J gene lost 0 bases, with 12 bases spanning the gap. This CDR3 region has 15 residues. The CDR3 nucleotides read TGTGCCAGCAGAAAGAGCGAGAACTCCTACAATGAGCAGTTCTTC. Amino acids: CASRKSENSYNEQFF.

The chain joins TRBV19 to TRBJ2-2; D possibly corresponds to TRBD1 (6 bases). The CDR3 runs to 14 residues. The V gene lost 7 bases and the J gene lost 4 bases, with 13 bases spanning the gap. From germline, CDR1 is LNHDA and CDR2 SQIVND (reference sequence). As DNA, the CDR3 is TGTGCCAGTATCGGGACAATTGGCACCGGGGAGCTGTTTTTT. It codes for CASIGTIGTGELFF.

The CDR3 loop is CASSLQVVGGVEAFF. As DNA, the CDR3 is TGTGCCAGCAGCTTACAGGTAGTCGGCGGGGTGGAAGCTTTCTTT. The chain joins TRBV7-2 to TRBJ1-1; no clear D gene. With 2 bases removed from V and 8 bases from J, the gap between germline ends came to 18 bases. Germline CDR1 SGHTA, CDR2 FQGNSA. The CDR3 has 15 amino acids.

The sample holds a few counts of this clonotype. V and J are TRBV21-1 and TRBJ2-5; TRBD2 is taken as the D call from the table, unchecked against the DNA. TRBV21-1 is a documented pseudogene. The CDR3 is 15 residues long. CDR3 bases: TGTGCCAGCACCACGGGACTAGCGGGACAAGAGACCCAGTACTTC. This translates into CASTTGLAGQETQYF.

This clonotype was observed a few times. The chain couples TRBV20-1 to TRBJ2-3; D is perhaps TRBD1 or TRBD2 (5 bases each). Germline CDR1 is DFQATT and CDR2 is SNEGSKA (reference sequence). The CDR3 runs 14 residues. Trimming cost V 0 bases and J 2 bases, with 9 bases left between them. The CDR3 sequence is CSARDRGPTDTQYF. CDR3 in DNA: TGCAGTGCTAGAGATAGGGGACCCACAGATACGCAGTATTTT.

The V and J genes are TRBV5-1 and TRBJ2-5, with 8 nucleotides matching TRBD2. The tail of the sequence fits TRBJ2-7 better, so the J call may be wrong. Germline loops: CDR1 SGHRS, CDR2 YFSETQ. The CDR3 is 17 residues long. This CDR3 is CASSPVPVTSDTYEQYF. DNA of the CDR3: TGCGCCAGCAGCCCCGTCCCGGTGACTAGCGATACCTACGAGCAGTACTTC.

V and J are TRBV29-1 and TRBJ2-1; D is unclear. Deletions cut 1 base from V and 0 bases from J, with 13 bases between. CDR3 size: 16 residues. Germline loops: CDR1 SQVTM, CDR2 ANQGSEA. As DNA, the CDR3 is TGCAGCGTTGAAGTTGGCACAGCCAGCTCCTACAATGAGCAGTTCTTC. As protein: CSVEVGTASSYNEQFF.

The chain is built from TRBV7-9 and TRBJ2-3; TRBD1 matches 8 bases. The germline gives CDR1 SEHNR, CDR2 FQNEAQ (reference sequence). The ends lost 5 bases at V and 2 bases at J; junction bases unmatched: 6. This CDR3 is 15 amino acids long. This CDR3 reads CASSTGQGTTDTQYF. Written as DNA, the CDR3 is TGTGCCAGCAGCACCGGACAGGGTACCACAGATACGCAGTATTTT.

The chain recombines TRBV10-3 with TRBJ2-7, with D perhaps assigned TRBD1 or TRBD2 (5 bases each). From germline, CDR1 is ENHRY and CDR2 SYGVKD. The CDR3 spans 18 residues. Deletions cut 2 bases from V and 0 bases from J, with 20 bases between. The CDR3 region is CAISERANPGTVSYEQYF. The CDR3 DNA sequence: TGTGCCATCAGTGAGAGGGCTAATCCCGGGACGGTCTCCTACGAGCAGTACTTC.

The rearrangement uses TRBV7-9 and TRBJ2-1, with 11 nucleotides matching TRBD2. V was pared by 5 bases and J by 6 bases, with 15 bases of the junction left unmatched. The V gene's germline CDR1 is SEHNR and CDR2 FQNEAQ (reference sequence). This CDR3 comprises 18 residues. CDR3 in DNA: TGTGCCAGCAGCACCACCGTAACCGGGACTAGCGGAAGCAATGAGCAGTTCTTC. It translates to CASSTTVTGTSGSNEQFF.

This clonotype was picked up a small number of times. A much larger clone is a single base away; this may be a read error. The chain recombines TRBV28 with TRBJ2-7; D is uncertain. The closer fit of TRBJ2-1 to the DNA end suggests the J call may be wrong. The CDR3 length is 11 residues. Germline V gene sequence: CDR1 MDHEN, CDR2 SYDVKM. CDR3 in amino acids: CASSFFNEQFF. DNA of the CDR3: TGTGCCAGCAGTTTTTTCAATGAGCAGTTCTTC.

The chain links TRBV7-2 to TRBJ2-5; D could derive from TRBD1 or TRBD2 (5 bases each). Germline CDR1 reads SGHTA; CDR2 reads FQGNSA. The CDR3 spans 13 residues. The ends were cut back, 4 bases at V and 5 bases at J, with 11 bases in the middle. CDR3 bases: TGTGCCAGCAGCTGGAAATGGGGGGAGACCCAGTACTTC. Encoded protein: CASSWKWGETQYF.

V usage is TRBV10-3 and J usage is TRBJ2-3; 7 bases map to TRBD2. Germline lookup yields CDR1 ENHRY and CDR2 SYGVKD. CDR3 length equals 15 residues. Germline trimming cut 0 bases from V and 6 bases from J; bases unmatched to any gene: 6. This CDR3 is CAISESAGETDTQYF. Here the CDR3 DNA reads TGTGCCATCAGTGAGTCCGCGGGGGAAACGGATACGCAGTATTTT.

CDR3 sequence reads: CASSPGGRGEAFF. The CDR3 DNA reads TGTGCCAGCAGCCCGGGAGGGAGGGGTGAAGCTTTCTTT. The chain links TRBV7-2 to TRBJ1-1; D might be TRBD1 (5 bases). The ends were cut back, 5 bases at V and 7 bases at J, with 14 bases in the middle. Germline V gene data show CDR1 as SGHTA and CDR2 as FQGNSA. This CDR3 is 13 amino acids long. The full variable domain, with the rest looked up from reference TRBV7-2 and TRBJ1-1, is GAGVSQSPSNKVTEKGKDVELRCDPISGHTALYWYRQSLGQGLEFLIYFQGNSAPDKSGLPSDRFSAERTGGSVSTLTIQRTQQEDSAVYLCASSPGGRGEAFFGQGTRLTVV.

V and J are TRBV27 and TRBJ2-5; TRBD2 matches 7 bases. The J call is doubtful: the DNA matches TRBJ2-7 better. The germline V gene has CDR1 MNHEY and CDR2 SMNVEV (reference sequence). The CDR3 is 14 residues long. CDR3: CASSLWRENYEQYF. CDR3 coding DNA: TGTGCCAGCAGTTTATGGCGGGAGAACTACGAGCAGTACTTC.

This clonotype was seen more than once but under ten times. CDR3 residues: CASTLRRGGQETQYF. The DNA of the CDR3 is TGTGCCAGCACCCTGCGGAGGGGCGGCCAAGAGACCCAGTACTTC. V gene TRBV28 combines with J gene TRBJ2-5, with D possibly being TRBD2 (6 bases). The V gene lost 7 bases and the J gene lost 1 base, with 16 bases spanning the gap. This CDR3 has 15 amino acids. The germline gives CDR1 MDHEN, CDR2 SYDVKM.

The table lists this clonotype with a few counts. This chain links TRBV21-1 with TRBJ2-1. TRBV21-1 is flagged as a pseudogene. The CDR3 has 17 amino acids. The chain's CDR3 is CASSKALAGDSYNEQFF. The CDR3 DNA reads TGTGCCAGCAGCAAGGCCCTAGCGGGAGACTCCTACAATGAGCAGTTCTTC.

This chain uses TRBV20-1 with TRBJ2-7, with 7 bases aligning to TRBD1. CDR3 length equals 13 residues. After removal of 3 bases from V and 5 bases from J, the junction contained 7 bases not matched to a gene. Germline loops: CDR1 DFQATT, CDR2 SNEGSKA (reference sequence). The CDR3: CSARGTVENEQYF. Written as DNA, the CDR3 is TGCAGTGCTAGGGGGACAGTGGAGAACGAGCAGTACTTC.

At least ten counts were recorded for this clonotype. The chain has TRBV12-3 or TRBV12-4 and TRBJ2-1, with 11 bases that match TRBD2. The CDR3 has 16 residues. V lost 6 bases and J lost 10; bases outside the gene matches: 14. In nucleotides, the CDR3 is TGTGCCAGCAGCCATAGCGGGAGGGTAACCGGGGTCGAGCAGTTCTTC. Its protein product is CASSHSGRVTGVEQFF.

For this clonotype: Given a much more abundant clone one base away, this may be a read error. The rearrangement links TRBV6-2 or TRBV6-3 to TRBJ2-5; no clear D gene. Germline CDR1 reads MNHEY; CDR2 reads SVGEGT. V lost 4 bases and J 1 base, leaving 7 bases between the germline ends. The CDR3 is made up of 13 amino acids. The CDR3 DNA reads as TGTGCCAGCAGTTTTATCCCCCAAGAGACCCAGTACTTC. It encodes CASSFIPQETQYF.

The chain uses TRBV6-2 or TRBV6-3 and TRBJ2-1; D not certain. The germline V and J ends were trimmed by 3 bases and 0 bases, with 9 bases remaining between them. The CDR3 is 15 amino acids. Germline values: CDR1 MNHEY, CDR2 SVGEGT. The CDR3 here is CASSYWLSSYNEQFF. In nucleotides, the CDR3 is TGTGCCAGCAGTTATTGGTTAAGCTCCTACAATGAGCAGTTCTTC.

The chain has TRBV5-1 and TRBJ1-4, with D tentatively TRBD1 (5 bases). The CDR3 totals 14 residues. Trimming cost V 4 bases and J 4 bases, with 11 bases left between them. Per germline, CDR1 SGHRS and CDR2 YFSETQ. CDR3 sequence: CASSPTVNNEKLFF. For the CDR3, the DNA is TGCGCCAGCAGCCCGACAGTTAATAATGAAAAACTGTTTTTT.

In its sample, this clonotype was seen once. This chain uses TRBV5-1 with TRBJ1-4; D possibly corresponds to TRBD1 (6 bases). Trimming pared 3 bases from V and 6 bases from J, leaving 18 bases between. CDR3 length equals 16 residues. The germline gives CDR1 SGHRS, CDR2 YFSETQ. In nucleotides, the CDR3 is TGCGCCAGCAGCTCCCGGCCGTGGGGGGGCGATGAAAAACTGTTTTTT. Amino acids: CASSSRPWGGDEKLFF.

The rearrangement joins TRBV4-1 to TRBJ2-4, with D maybe TRBD1 (6 bases). Germline loops: CDR1 MGHRA, CDR2 YSYEKL. Trimming left V 6 bases short and J 7 bases short, with 16 bases between. CDR3 length: 14 amino acids. CDR3 in amino acids: CASRTTGRSNIQYF. The DNA of the CDR3 is TGCGCCAGCAGGACGACAGGACGGAGCAACATTCAGTACTTC.